This T cell receptor beta chain was observed in a study of T cell changes during pregnancy in multiple sclerosis. Only in-frame clones appear in the TCRdb table, and some are missing; sequencing was by immunoSEQ multiplex PCR. The table records tens of thousands of clones, 91% of them present only once. The CDR3 is 14 amino acids. The germline CDR1 and CDR2 sequences are MNHNS and SASEGT. The V gene lost 3 bases and the J gene lost 9 bases, with 15 bases spanning the gap. This sequence was found in a female donor in good health, enrolled as a control in a pregnancy study. V gene TRBV6-1 combines with J gene TRBJ2-4; no reliable D call. The specimen was CD4+ T cells from peripheral blood mononuclear cells, collected after pregnancy. The CDR3 region is CASSDDQAMGIQYF. The CDR3 coding sequence is TGTGCCAGCAGTGACGACCAGGCTATGGGCATTCAGTACTTC.